Below, 17 T cell receptor beta chains from the same sample are listed, as sequenced in a study of T cell responses to AZD1222 COVID-19 vaccine. Profiled with immunoSEQ multiplex PCR; TCRdb holds only in-frame clones, not every one. The table has 75,000 to 100,000 clones, more than 75% seen once. The sample was peripheral blood, taken on day 0 of AZD1222 vaccination. These receptors all stem from an adult in good health.

This chain links TRBV2 with TRBJ2-3; D is undetermined. CDR1 and CDR2 from the germline V gene are SNHLY and FYNNEI. V lost 4 bases and J 2 bases, leaving 10 bases between the germline ends. The CDR3 contains 14 residues. The CDR3 nucleotides read TGTGCCAGCAGTGTAAGTGGGAACACAGATACGCAGTATTTT. Residues: CASSVSGNTDTQYF.

The rearrangement joins TRBV14 to TRBJ2-1, with TRBD1 as a possible D gene (5 bases). The CDR3 totals 15 residues. Trimming pared 4 bases from V and 0 bases from J, leaving 10 bases between. The germline gives CDR1 SGHDN, CDR2 FVKESK. This CDR3 reads CASSRTGSSYNEQFF. CDR3 nucleotide sequence: TGTGCCAGCAGCCGCACAGGTAGCTCCTACAATGAGCAGTTCTTC.

The chain employs TRBV6-6 and TRBJ1-4; 8 positions agree with TRBD1. Germline CDR1 MNHNY, CDR2 SVGAGI (reference sequence). This CDR3 spans 15 amino acids. V lost 10 bases to trimming and J lost 8 bases; unmatched junction nucleotides: 15. As DNA, the CDR3 is TGTGCCACCCTCACAGGCCAGGGGGCCGGGGAAAAACTGTTTTTT. The encoded protein is CATLTGQGAGEKLFF.

The chain joins TRBV7-2 to TRBJ1-2; D gene ambiguous. This CDR3 has 13 amino acids. Per the germline V gene, CDR1 is SGHTA and CDR2 is FQGNSA. V shed 2 bases and J shed 6 bases, with 10 bases lying between them. The CDR3 DNA reads TGTGCCAGCAGCTTAAAGGGATCTAATGGCTACACCTTC. The encoded protein is CASSLKGSNGYTF.

The chain couples TRBV9 to TRBJ2-3; tentative D call: TRBD1 (6 bases). Germline CDR1 SGDLS, CDR2 YYNGEE. The CDR3 loop spans 16 amino acids. V lost 0 bases and J 0 bases, leaving 11 bases between the germline ends. CDR3 protein: CASSVDPGQSTDTQYF. CDR3 sequence (DNA): TGTGCCAGCAGCGTAGACCCGGGACAAAGCACAGATACGCAGTATTTT.

The gene calls are TRBV7-2 and TRBJ2-7; 7 bases align to TRBD1. The CDR3 extends over 15 amino acids. With V trimmed by 2 bases and J by 3 bases, 7 bases remained unmatched. CDR1 and CDR2 (germline): SGHTA, FQGNSA. CDR3 coding DNA: TGTGCCAGCAGCTTAACCGGGACAGAAAACTACGAGCAGTACTTC. Encoded protein: CASSLTGTENYEQYF.

V gene TRBV18 combines with J gene TRBJ2-3, with 10 bases lining up with TRBD1. This CDR3 spans 16 amino acids. The germline gives CDR1 KGHSH, CDR2 LQKENI. Losses at the gene ends were 5 bases for V and 5 bases for J; bases not matched to a gene: 10. CDR3 coding DNA: TGTGCCAGCTCATCGGGGCTGGGACAGGGGATAGATACGCAGTATTTT. Translated: CASSSGLGQGIDTQYF.

This clone occurred once. This chain uses TRBV9 with TRBJ2-3, with TRBD2 identical over 8 bases. Germline loops: CDR1 SGDLS, CDR2 YYNGEE. This CDR3 spans 15 amino acids. The J segment lost 3 bases and the V segment lost 7 bases, leaving 10 bases of the junction unmatched. CDR3 protein: CASSGTSYLTDTQYF. CDR3 coding DNA: TGTGCCAGCTCCGGGACTAGTTATTTGACAGATACGCAGTATTTT.

The CDR3 coding sequence is TGTGCCAGCAGTCCCCACCTGACAGGGAGCGGTCGGGAGACCCAGTACTTC. Protein sequence: CASSPHLTGSGRETQYF. This rearrangement joins TRBV6-6 to TRBJ2-5; TRBD1 agrees at 7 bases. This CDR3 has 17 amino acids. V dropped 5 bases and J dropped 5; count of bases not matched to a gene: 17. Germline CDR1 MNHNY, CDR2 SVGAGI (reference sequence).

V gene TRBV7-9 combines with J gene TRBJ2-3; no reliable D call. Germline CDR1 and CDR2: SEHNR and FQNEAQ (reference sequence). There are 11 residues in the CDR3. Trimming removed 7 bases from V and 3 bases from J, with 5 bases in between. DNA for the CDR3: TGTGCCAGCACCGGAACAGATACGCAGTATTTT. This encodes CASTGTDTQYF.

V usage is TRBV19 and J usage is TRBJ1-1; 9 nucleotides line up with TRBD1. The CDR3 runs 13 residues. The V gene end was trimmed by 9 bases and the J gene end by 3 bases; junction bases not matched to a gene: 5. The germline V gene encodes CDR1 LNHDA and CDR2 SQIVND (reference sequence). CDR3 DNA: TGTGCCAGCAACAGGGGGCGCGACACTGAAGCTTTCTTT. Amino acid sequence: CASNRGRDTEAFF.

The chain's CDR3 is CASSWLTGAANAQPQHF. The CDR3 DNA follows: TGTGCCAGCAGTTGGTTGACAGGGGCCGCAAACGCTCAGCCCCAGCATTTT. The J gene is TRBJ1-5, the V gene TRBV6-2 or TRBV6-3; 8 bases fit TRBD1. This CDR3 region has 17 residues. V was clipped by 4 bases and J by 6 bases; unmatched bases: 14. CDR1 and CDR2 from the germline V gene are MNHEY and SVGEGT.

The chain recombines TRBV3-1 (or the pseudogene TRBV3-2) with TRBJ1-2; 7 bases line up with TRBD1. The CDR3 is 15 amino acids. Germline CDR1 and CDR2: LGHDT and YNNKEL (reference sequence). With 1 base clipped from V and 8 bases from J, the junction kept 10 bases outside the gene matches. The CDR3 DNA reads TGTGCCAGCAGCCAAGGGAGGGGGCTGCTCGCGGGCTACACCTTC. This gives the protein CASSQGRGLLAGYTF.

This clone was counted a single time. This chain links TRBV5-1 with TRBJ1-1; a weak D match, TRBD1 (5 bases). The V end lost 0 bases, the J end lost 4 bases, and 10 bases lay between the germline ends. This CDR3 comprises 14 residues. Germline V CDR1 and CDR2: SGHRS, YFSETQ. This CDR3 reads CASSLGGTGTEAFF. As DNA, the CDR3 is TGCGCCAGCAGCTTGGGGGGCACGGGCACTGAAGCTTTCTTT. The variable domain in full, completed from reference TRBV5-1 and TRBJ1-1, reads KAGVTQTPRYLIKTRGQQVTLSCSPISGHRSVSWYQQTPGQGLQFLFEYFSETQRNKGNFPGRFSGRQFSNSRSEMNVSTLELGDSALYLCASSLGGTGTEAFFGQGTRLTVV.

This CDR3 reads CASSSGLAESNEQFF. CDR3 DNA sequence: TGTGCCAGCAGTTCGGGACTAGCGGAGTCCAATGAGCAGTTCTTC. The chain joins TRBV6-2 or TRBV6-3 to TRBJ2-1; TRBD2 agrees at 11 bases. Germline V gene lookup returns CDR1 MNHEY and CDR2 SVGEGT. The CDR3 length is 15 residues. J gave up 6 bases and V 4 bases, and 5 bases lay outside the gene matches.

The genes are TRBV5-1 and TRBJ1-1, with no clear D. The CDR3 extends over 14 amino acids. CDR1 is SGHRS, CDR2 YFSETQ, per germline. Trimming took off 0 bases at V and 3 bases at J, with 9 bases between the two ends. This CDR3 reads CASSLAGKDTEAFF. The CDR3 bases are TGCGCCAGCAGCTTGGCGGGGAAGGACACTGAAGCTTTCTTT.

The chain couples TRBV30 to TRBJ2-7; D is unclear. Trimming took 5 bases from V and 2 from J, leaving 10 bases between them. From germline, CDR1 is GTSNPN and CDR2 SVGIG (reference sequence). The CDR3 loop spans 12 amino acids. CDR3 nucleotides: TGTGCCTGGTCCAGTAGTACCTACGAGCAGTACTTC. The encoded protein is CAWSSSTYEQYF.